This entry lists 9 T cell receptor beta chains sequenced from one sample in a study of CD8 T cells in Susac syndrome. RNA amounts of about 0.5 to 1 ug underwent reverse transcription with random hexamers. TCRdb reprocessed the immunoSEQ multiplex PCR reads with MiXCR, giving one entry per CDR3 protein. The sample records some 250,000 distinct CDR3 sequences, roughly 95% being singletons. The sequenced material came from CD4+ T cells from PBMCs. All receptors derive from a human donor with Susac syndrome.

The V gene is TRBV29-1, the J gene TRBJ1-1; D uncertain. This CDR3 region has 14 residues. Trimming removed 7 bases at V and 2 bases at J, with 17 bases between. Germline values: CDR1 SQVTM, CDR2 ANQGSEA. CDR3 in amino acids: CSATGSPGNTEAFF. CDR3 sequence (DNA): TGCAGCGCGACCGGGTCCCCCGGAAACACTGAAGCTTTCTTT.

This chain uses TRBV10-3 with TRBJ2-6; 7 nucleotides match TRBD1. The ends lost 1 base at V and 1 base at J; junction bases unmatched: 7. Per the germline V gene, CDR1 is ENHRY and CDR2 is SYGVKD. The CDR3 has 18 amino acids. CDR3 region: CAISEFGQELSGANVLTF. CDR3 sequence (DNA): TGTGCCATCAGTGAGTTTGGACAGGAGTTATCTGGGGCCAACGTCCTGACTTTC.

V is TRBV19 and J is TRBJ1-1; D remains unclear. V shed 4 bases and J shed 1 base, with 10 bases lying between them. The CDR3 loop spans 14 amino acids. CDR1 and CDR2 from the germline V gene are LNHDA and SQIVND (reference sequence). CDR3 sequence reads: CASSNGGQNTEAFF. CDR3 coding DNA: TGTGCCAGTAGTAATGGCGGCCAGAACACTGAAGCTTTCTTT.

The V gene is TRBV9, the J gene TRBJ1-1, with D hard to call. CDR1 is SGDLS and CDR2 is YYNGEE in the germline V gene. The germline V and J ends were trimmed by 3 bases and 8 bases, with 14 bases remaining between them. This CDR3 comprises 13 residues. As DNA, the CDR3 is TGTGCCAGCAGCGCCCCATCACGCCCGGAAGCTTTCTTT. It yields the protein CASSAPSRPEAFF.

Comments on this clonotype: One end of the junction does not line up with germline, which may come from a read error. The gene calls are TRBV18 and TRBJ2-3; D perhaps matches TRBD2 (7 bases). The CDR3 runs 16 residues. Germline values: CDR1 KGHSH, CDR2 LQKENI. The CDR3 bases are TGTGCCAGCTCATCACCGGGGGGCTCGAGCACAGATACGCAGTATTTT. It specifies CASSSPGGSSTDTQYF.

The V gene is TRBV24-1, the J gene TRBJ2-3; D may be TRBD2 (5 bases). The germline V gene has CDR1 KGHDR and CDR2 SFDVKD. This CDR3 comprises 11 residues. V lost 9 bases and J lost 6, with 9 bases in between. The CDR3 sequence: CATERRDTQYF. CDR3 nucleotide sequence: TGTGCCACCGAACGGAGGGATACGCAGTATTTT.

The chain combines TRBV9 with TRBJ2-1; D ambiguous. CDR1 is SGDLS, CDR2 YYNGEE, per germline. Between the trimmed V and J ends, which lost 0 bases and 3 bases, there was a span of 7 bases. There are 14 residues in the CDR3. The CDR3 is CASSVVSSYNEQFF. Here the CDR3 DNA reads TGTGCCAGCAGCGTAGTGTCTAGCTACAATGAGCAGTTCTTC.

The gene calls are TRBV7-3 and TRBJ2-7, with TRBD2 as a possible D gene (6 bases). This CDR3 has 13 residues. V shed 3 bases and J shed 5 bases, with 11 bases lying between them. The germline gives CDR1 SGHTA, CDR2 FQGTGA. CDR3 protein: CASSFGPGDEQYF. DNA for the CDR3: TGTGCCAGCAGCTTCGGACCGGGGGACGAGCAGTACTTC.

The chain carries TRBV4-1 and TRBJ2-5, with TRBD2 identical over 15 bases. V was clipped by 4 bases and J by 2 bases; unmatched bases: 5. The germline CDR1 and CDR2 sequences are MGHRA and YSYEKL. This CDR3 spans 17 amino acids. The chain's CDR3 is CASSRNGLAGGQETQYF. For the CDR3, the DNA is TGCGCCAGCAGCCGAAACGGACTAGCGGGAGGGCAAGAGACCCAGTACTTC.